These 24 T cell receptor beta chains originate from one sample sequenced in a study of blood T cell repertoires in COVID-19. Repertoires were generated with immunoSEQ multiplex PCR, while TCRdb's copy carries only in-frame clones and drops some. This repertoire shows roughly 190,000 clones, about 95% found once; its top ten account for 0.7% to 0.8%. The sequenced material came from peripheral blood. These TCRs come from a man aged 25-45 years with COVID-19, enrolled during active disease.

This clone has only one observation. The chain couples TRBV7-3 to TRBJ1-4; TRBD1 matches at 7 bases. CDR1 is SGHTA and CDR2 is FQGTGA in the germline V gene. V lost 5 bases, J lost 3 bases, and 6 bases stayed unmatched. The CDR3 has 15 amino acids. In DNA, the CDR3 is TGTGCCAGCAGCCAAACTGGGACAGCTAATGAAAAACTGTTTTTT. Encoded protein: CASSQTGTANEKLFF.

This rearrangement joins TRBV25-1 to TRBJ1-2; D is ambiguous. V lost 0 bases and J 10 bases, leaving 6 bases between the germline ends. CDR1 MGHDK and CDR2 SYGVNS come from the germline V gene. The CDR3 is 11 residues long. CDR3 loop: CASSEYLSYTF. The DNA of the CDR3 is TGTGCCAGCAGTGAATACTTGTCCTACACCTTC.

V and J are TRBV9 and TRBJ2-3; a weak D match, TRBD2 (6 bases). Trimming shortened V by 4 bases and J by 0 bases, and 12 bases separated the two germline ends. This CDR3 contains 15 residues. Germline V gene data show CDR1 as SGDLS and CDR2 as YYNGEE. The CDR3 sequence is CASSLTRASTDTQYF. In nucleotides, the CDR3 is TGTGCCAGCAGCCTGACTAGGGCTAGCACAGATACGCAGTATTTT.

V usage is TRBV4-1 and J usage is TRBJ1-2; a weak D match, TRBD1 (6 bases). Trimming removed 1 base at V and 6 bases at J, with 12 bases between. The CDR3 runs to 14 residues. CDR1 and CDR2 from the germline V gene are MGHRA and YSYEKL. The CDR3 bases are TGCGCCAGCAGCCAAGTTACAGGGTTGGATGGCTACACCTTC. The encoded protein is CASSQVTGLDGYTF.

The chain joins TRBV6-5 to TRBJ1-3; TRBD1 aligns across 7 bases. CDR1 and CDR2 (germline): MNHEY, SVGAGI. V was pared by 4 bases and J by 3 bases, with 6 bases of the junction left unmatched. CDR3 size: 15 residues. The CDR3 here is CASSSRDSLGNTIYF. CDR3 DNA: TGTGCCAGCAGTTCCCGGGACAGCCTTGGAAACACCATATATTTT.

The chain employs TRBV2 and TRBJ2-5, with TRBD1 as a possible D gene (6 bases). V lost 3 bases to trimming and J lost 5 bases, with 16 bases between them. This CDR3 contains 15 residues. Germline V gene sequence: CDR1 SNHLY, CDR2 FYNNEI. Here the CDR3 DNA reads TGTGCCAGCAGTGAGGGGGCCCCCGGATGGGAGACCCAGTACTTC. Protein product: CASSEGAPGWETQYF.

CDR3 in amino acids: CASSVETGRRTDTQYF. Here the CDR3 DNA reads TGTGCCAGCAGCGTCGAGACAGGGCGAAGAACAGATACGCAGTATTTT. The chain has TRBV9 and TRBJ2-3; 7 nucleotides match TRBD1. V dropped 2 bases and J dropped 3; count of bases not matched to a gene: 9. The CDR3 has 16 amino acids. Germline lookup yields CDR1 SGDLS and CDR2 YYNGEE. The complete variable domain, with remaining parts taken from reference TRBV9 and TRBJ2-3, reads DSGVTQTPKHLITATGQRVTLRCSPRSGDLSVYWYQQSLDQGLQFLIQYYNGEERAKGNILERFSAQQFPDLHSELNLSSLELGDSALYFCASSVETGRRTDTQYFGPGTRLTVL.

The J gene is TRBJ1-6, the V gene TRBV18; 9 nucleotides align to TRBD1. This CDR3 has 14 residues. Germline CDR1 is KGHSH and CDR2 is LQKENI. V gave up 3 bases and J gave up 8 bases; unmatched junction bases: 2. The CDR3 DNA sequence: TGTGCCAGCTCACCGGACAGGGGAGATTCACCCCTCCACTTT. Protein product: CASSPDRGDSPLHF.

The chain links TRBV13 to TRBJ1-1; D is uncertain. With 4 bases removed from V and 11 bases from J, the gap between germline ends came to 11 bases. CDR3 length: 11 residues. Germline V gene data show CDR1 as PRHDT and CDR2 as FYEKMQ (reference sequence). In DNA, the CDR3 is TGTGCCAGCAGCTCAGATGGGCCCGCTTTCTTT. Translation gives CASSSDGPAFF.

As for this clone: Different DNA sequences within this sample yield the same CDR3. The chain joins TRBV5-1 to TRBJ1-5; TRBD1 aligns across 9 bases. This CDR3 is 14 amino acids long. V shed 4 bases, J shed 5 bases, and the junction held 4 bases outside the gene matches. Germline V CDR1 and CDR2: SGHRS, YFSETQ. CDR3 DNA sequence: TGCGCCAGCAGCCTCGACAGGGGGGATCAGCCCCAGCATTTT. Translated, it gives CASSLDRGDQPQHF. Combining the CDR3 with reference TRBV5-1 and TRBJ1-5 gives the whole variable domain KAGVTQTPRYLIKTRGQQVTLSCSPISGHRSVSWYQQTPGQGLQFLFEYFSETQRNKGNFPGRFSGRQFSNSRSEMNVSTLELGDSALYLCASSLDRGDQPQHFGDGTRLSIL.

The CDR3: CASTLQINNYGYTF. The DNA for the CDR3 is TGTGCCAGCACCTTACAGATAAATAACTATGGCTACACCTTC. The genes are TRBV6-6 and TRBJ1-2; D is undetermined. The germline CDR1 and CDR2 sequences are MNHNY and SVGAGI (reference sequence). The germline V and J ends were trimmed by 7 bases and 1 base, with 13 bases remaining between them. CDR3 length: 14 amino acids.

V gene TRBV19 combines with J gene TRBJ1-3; D might be TRBD1 (5 bases). Trimming stripped 6 bases from V and 2 bases from J, with 14 bases between. Germline V gene lookup returns CDR1 LNHDA and CDR2 SQIVND (reference sequence). The CDR3 runs 15 residues. The CDR3 sequence is CASSLGRGTGNTIYF. In DNA, the CDR3 is TGTGCCAGTAGCCTAGGGAGGGGAACTGGAAACACCATATATTTT. The complete variable domain, with remaining parts taken from reference TRBV19 and TRBJ1-3, reads DGGITQSPKYLFRKEGQNVTLSCEQNLNHDAMYWYRQDPGQGLRLIYYSQIVNDFQKGDIAEGYSVSREKKESFPLTVTSAQKNPTAFYLCASSLGRGTGNTIYFGEGSWLTVV.

This rearrangement joins TRBV5-4 to TRBJ1-1, with 8 bases that match TRBD1. Trimming at V came to 4 bases and at J to 0 bases, leaving 2 bases not matched to a gene. Germline V gives CDR1 SGHNT, CDR2 YYREEE (reference sequence). The CDR3 is 14 residues long. The CDR3, as DNA: TGTGCCAGCAGCCCGACAGGGGTGAACACTGAAGCTTTCTTT. This encodes CASSPTGVNTEAFF.

This clone has just a few counts. V is TRBV11-2 and J is TRBJ1-6; D unclear. This CDR3 has 15 residues. The germline CDR1 and CDR2 sequences are SGHAT and FQNNGV. Trimming cost V 4 bases and J 11 bases, with 18 bases left between them. CDR3 nucleotides: TGTGCCAGCAGCTCCCAGGAGGGAGGGTACGCACCCCTCCACTTT. Protein sequence: CASSSQEGGYAPLHF.

This clone appeared once. V gene TRBV27 combines with J gene TRBJ1-1; D call uncertain. Trimming took 5 bases from V and 1 from J, leaving 14 bases between them. CDR1 MNHEY and CDR2 SMNVEV come from the germline V gene (reference sequence). The CDR3 has 15 amino acids. The CDR3, as DNA: TGTGCCAGCAGTCCAACGACAACCCCGAACACTGAAGCTTTCTTT. It yields the protein CASSPTTTPNTEAFF.

This clone is a singleton in its sample. The chain employs TRBV12-3 or TRBV12-4 and TRBJ2-7; D not resolved. V gave up 5 bases and J gave up 0 bases, with 8 bases separating them. The CDR3 length is 13 residues. The CDR3 DNA reads as TGTGCCAGCAGTAATTACGGCTCCTACGAGCAGTACTTC. It encodes CASSNYGSYEQYF.

CDR3 sequence: CASSLVGGNSPLHF. CDR3 sequence (DNA): TGCGCCAGCAGCTTGGTAGGGGGCAATTCACCCCTCCACTTT. V and J are TRBV5-1 and TRBJ1-6; TRBD1 matches 7 bases. Germline V CDR1 and CDR2: SGHRS, YFSETQ. This CDR3 spans 14 amino acids. V was pared by 0 bases and J by 7 bases, with 1 base of the junction left unmatched.

This CDR3 is CASSPDRGIRSYEQYF. The CDR3, as DNA: TGTGCCAGCAGCCCCGATAGGGGGATTCGCTCCTACGAGCAGTACTTC. This chain uses TRBV5-5 with TRBJ2-7; tentatively, D is TRBD1 (6 bases). Germline V gene data show CDR1 as SGHKS and CDR2 as YYEKEE (reference sequence). The V end was cut by 4 bases, the J end by 0 bases, with 17 bases between. This CDR3 is built from 16 residues.

The chain is built from TRBV27 and TRBJ2-3; 13 positions match TRBD2. This CDR3 region has 16 residues. With 5 bases clipped from V and 1 base from J, the junction kept 3 bases outside the gene matches. Germline V lookup: CDR1 MNHEY, CDR2 SMNVEV (reference sequence). The CDR3 DNA reads as TGTGCCAGCAGTACTACTAGCGGGGGGGGCACAGATACGCAGTATTTT. It encodes CASSTTSGGGTDTQYF.

The V call is TRBV4-1, the J call TRBJ1-3; 9 positions agree with TRBD1. The germline V gene encodes CDR1 MGHRA and CDR2 YSYEKL. The CDR3 consists of 18 residues. V gave up 4 bases and J gave up 8 bases; unmatched junction bases: 18. DNA for the CDR3: TGCGCCAGCAGCCCCTTACCCGTTGTACAGGGGGCGGCGGACACCATATATTTT. As protein: CASSPLPVVQGAADTIYF.

The chain combines TRBV5-1 with TRBJ1-4; D is perhaps TRBD1 (5 bases). Trimming removed 2 bases from V and 1 base from J, with 12 bases in between. The CDR3 is 16 amino acids. Germline CDR1 and CDR2: SGHRS and YFSETQ. Written as DNA, the CDR3 is TGCGCCAGCAGCTTTAATCTGGGGGGAACTAATGAAAAACTGTTTTTT. It encodes CASSFNLGGTNEKLFF.

V is TRBV29-1 and J is TRBJ1-1, with D maybe TRBD1 (5 bases). The V end was cut by 1 base, the J end by 0 bases, with 9 bases between. CDR3 length: 14 residues. Per the germline V gene, CDR1 is SQVTM and CDR2 is ANQGSEA. The CDR3, as DNA: TGCAGCGTTGAAGGTCGACAGATGAACACTGAAGCTTTCTTT. Amino acids: CSVEGRQMNTEAFF.

The CDR3 reads CSVGTSGGRYEQFF. Written as DNA, the CDR3 is TGCAGCGTGGGAACTAGCGGGGGGAGGTATGAGCAGTTCTTC. This chain joins TRBV29-1 and TRBJ2-1, with TRBD2 matching over 12 bases. This CDR3 spans 14 amino acids. The germline V gene has CDR1 SQVTM and CDR2 ANQGSEA. V shed 6 bases and J 8 bases; nucleotides not matched to a gene: 8.

V gene TRBV27 combines with J gene TRBJ1-2; D is perhaps TRBD1 (6 bases). Trimming took off 5 bases at V and 5 bases at J, with 12 bases between the two ends. The CDR3 has 13 amino acids. CDR1 is MNHEY and CDR2 is SMNVEV in the germline V gene (reference sequence). The CDR3, as DNA: TGTGCCAGCAGTCCACAGGGAACTTATGGCTACACCTTC. This encodes CASSPQGTYGYTF.